This paragraph covers one T cell receptor delta chain sequence. A far larger clone is one base from this, pointing to a likely read error. This record comes from a study of gamma-delta T cells after stem cell transplantation. The CDR3 has 26 residues. The V segment lost 0 bases and the J segment 1 base; nucleotides outside the gene matches: 29. From germline, CDR1 is TSWWSYY and CDR2 QGS. TCRdb re-called clones from the RT-PCR reads via CATT. The sample lists some 1,400 delta-chain clones, roughly 1.5% occurring once. Sequences were obtained from gamma-delta T cells. This receptor was obtained from a human donor. It is not recorded whose cells these are; they may come from a transplant donor. The gene calls are TRDV1 and TRDJ1; 13 bases are shared with TRDD3. CDR3 sequence: CALGELGLLIPTYWGIREERTDKLIF. In DNA form, the CDR3 reads TGTGCTCTTGGGGAACTAGGACTCCTTATCCCCACGTACTGGGGGATACGCGAGGAGCGCACCGATAAACTCATCTTT.